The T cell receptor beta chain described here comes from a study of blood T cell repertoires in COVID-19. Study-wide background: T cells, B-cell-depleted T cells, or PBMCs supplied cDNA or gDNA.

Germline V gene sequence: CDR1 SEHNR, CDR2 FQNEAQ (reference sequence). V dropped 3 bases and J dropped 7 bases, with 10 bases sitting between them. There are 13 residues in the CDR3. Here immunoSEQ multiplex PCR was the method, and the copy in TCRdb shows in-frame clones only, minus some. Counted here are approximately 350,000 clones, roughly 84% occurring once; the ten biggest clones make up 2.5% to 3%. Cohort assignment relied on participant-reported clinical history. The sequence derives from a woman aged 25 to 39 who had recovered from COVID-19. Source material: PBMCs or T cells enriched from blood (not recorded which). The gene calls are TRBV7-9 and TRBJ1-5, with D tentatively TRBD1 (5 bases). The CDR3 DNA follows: TGTGCCAGCAGCTTGCGGGGGGGGCAGCCCCAGCATTTT. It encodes CASSLRGGQPQHF.